These 15 T cell receptor delta chains came from one sample sequenced in a study of Vδ1+ human thymocytes. Study-wide results and caveats: In the thymus, TRG and TRD repertoires looked highly polyclonal with Gaussian CDR3 lengths.

Sequences come from RNA converted to cDNA by reverse transcription. Pooled V-gene forward primers with one constant-region reverse primer generated the CDR3 amplicons by multiplex PCR. TCRdb reapplied CATT to the multiplex PCR reads. Among more than 50,000 delta-chain clones listed, more than 12% were seen once. These receptors' antigens are unknown. Specimen: Vdelta1+ gamma-delta thymocytes from the thymus. The subset here: FACS-sorted CD3+ TCRalphabeta- TCRVdelta1+ TCRVdelta2- thymocytes. These receptors all stem from a girl less than two years old who had congenital heart surgery.

The chain combines TRDV1 with TRDJ1; D is perhaps TRDD3 (5 bases). Trimming cost V 5 bases and J 5 bases, with 30 bases left between them. Germline lookup yields CDR1 TSWWSYY and CDR2 QGS. This CDR3 spans 19 amino acids. The CDR3 DNA is TGTGCTCTTGGGAAAACGGGGGCTGGGACGGGCGAATTACGAGATAAACTCATCTTT. Translated: CALGKTGAGTGELRDKLIF.

The J gene is TRDJ1, the V gene TRDV1; D might be TRDD3 (6 bases). Germline CDR1 and CDR2: TSWWSYY and QGS. This CDR3 comprises 18 residues. The ends were cut back, 0 bases at V and 10 bases at J, with 27 bases in the middle. The CDR3 region is CALGELAFFWGHAGPLIF. CDR3 DNA sequence: TGTGCTCTTGGGGAACTGGCCTTTTTCTGGGGCCACGCGGGTCCACTCATCTTT.

This clone was detected a few times. The V gene is TRDV1, the J gene TRDJ1; D uncertain. Trimming removed 1 base at V and 1 base at J, with 10 bases between. The CDR3 is 15 residues long. CDR1 and CDR2 (germline): TSWWSYY, QGS. The CDR3 region is CALGERERITDKLIF. In DNA, the CDR3 is TGTGCTCTTGGGGAACGAGAGCGTATCACCGATAAACTCATCTTT.

V gene TRDV2 combines with J gene TRDJ1; TRDD3 matches 8 bases. The CDR3 has 22 amino acids. Germline-derived CDR1 and CDR2 are GEAIGNYY and EKD. The V and J ends lost 1 base and 1 base, in that order; junction bases with no gene match: 25. CDR3 amino acids: CACDTQSSLYWGAKTCTDKLIF. The CDR3 DNA sequence: TGTGCCTGTGACACTCAAAGTAGCCTGTACTGGGGGGCTAAAACATGCACCGATAAACTCATCTTT.

This clone occurred a few times. The V and J genes are TRDV1 and TRDJ1; tentatively, D is TRDD2 (7 bases). V shed 3 bases and J shed 0 bases, with 35 bases lying between them. CDR1 and CDR2 from the germline V gene are TSWWSYY and QGS. The CDR3 is 23 amino acids. CDR3 bases: TGTGCTCTTGGGGACACTTACCTTCCTGCTCATGGGGGTACGTTATCGTACACCGATAAACTCATCTTT. This translates into CALGDTYLPAHGGTLSYTDKLIF.

This clone was detected only a few times. The chain uses TRDV1 and TRDJ1; TRDD2 or TRDD3 may be the D gene (5 bases each). Germline loops: CDR1 TSWWSYY, CDR2 QGS. The CDR3 covers 18 residues. V was shortened by 1 base and J by 6 bases, with 24 bases between the two germline ends. This CDR3 is CALGERGATPGSFYKLIF. The CDR3 nucleotides are TGTGCTCTTGGGGAACGGGGGGCCACTCCCGGCTCCTTCTATAAACTCATCTTT.

Comments on this clone: The same CDR3 can be traced to other DNA sequences in this sample. The V gene is TRDV2, the J gene TRDJ1, with D perhaps matching TRDD3 (5 bases). The CDR3 consists of 18 residues. V gave up 2 bases and J gave up 0 bases, with 21 bases separating them. The germline gives CDR1 GEAIGNYY, CDR2 EKD. CDR3 loop: CACDNRDRGAQYTDKLIF. Here the CDR3 DNA reads TGTGCCTGTGACAACCGCGATCGGGGAGCCCAGTACACCGATAAACTCATCTTT.

This clone was counted between two and nine times. This chain connects TRDV1 to TRDJ1; the match to TRDD2 covers 8 bases. The CDR3 length is 27 residues. CDR1 TSWWSYY and CDR2 QGS come from the germline V gene. Trimming cost V 0 bases and J 0 bases; bases outside gene matches: 36. DNA for the CDR3: TGTGCTCTTGGGGAACTTTTGCGCTTCCTACTTAAGGGGTCGGAGACAAACTATAGGAGCCACACCGATAAACTCATCTTT. The encoded protein is CALGELLRFLLKGSETNYRSHTDKLIF.

In this sample, this clone turned up a few times. This chain links TRAV29/DV5 with TRDJ1, with D possibly being TRDD3 (5 bases). The CDR3 length is 16 residues. The V and J ends lost 1 base and 0 bases respectively, with 16 bases between them. Germline CDR1 reads NSMFDY; CDR2 reads ISSIKDK. CDR3: CAASHVGSRYTDKLIF. CDR3 in DNA: TGTGCAGCAAGCCACGTGGGGAGCCGGTACACCGATAAACTCATCTTT.

The gene calls are TRDV2 and TRDJ1; 8 bases fit TRDD3. From germline, CDR1 is GEAIGNYY and CDR2 EKD. Trimming took 3 bases from V and 0 from J; bases not matched to a gene: 14. The CDR3 consists of 18 residues. Here the CDR3 DNA reads TGTGCCTGTGACGCCTTGGGGATACCCAAAACTTACACCGATAAACTCATCTTT. This translates into CACDALGIPKTYTDKLIF.

There are a few counts of this clone. The rearrangement uses TRDV1 and TRDJ1; D not certain. CDR1 and CDR2 (germline): TSWWSYY, QGS. This CDR3 region has 14 residues. Deletions cut 5 bases from V and 8 bases from J, with 18 bases between. CDR3 sequence reads: CALGKFSPAAKLIF. CDR3 DNA: TGTGCTCTTGGGAAATTCTCCCCAGCCGCCAAACTCATCTTT.

V and J are TRDV1 and TRDJ1; 11 positions agree with TRDD3. This CDR3 contains 20 residues. CDR1 is TSWWSYY, CDR2 QGS, per germline. The V gene end was trimmed by 0 bases and the J gene end by 0 bases; junction bases not matched to a gene: 12. CDR3: CALGELLGDTSGAYTDKLIF. The CDR3 DNA is TGTGCTCTTGGGGAACTCCTGGGGGATACAAGTGGGGCGTACACCGATAAACTCATCTTT.

By share, this clone ranks as medium-sized. The rearrangement links TRDV2 to TRDJ1; D is perhaps TRDD3 (6 bases). CDR1 and CDR2 (germline): GEAIGNYY, EKD. This CDR3 comprises 15 residues. Trimming left V 5 bases short and J 0 bases short, with 15 bases between. The CDR3 DNA reads TGTGCCTGTGGAGGACTGGGCACGTACACCGATAAACTCATCTTT. Amino acid sequence: CACGGLGTYTDKLIF.

The chain couples TRDV1 to TRDJ1, with 10 bases identical to TRDD3. The germline V gene has CDR1 TSWWSYY and CDR2 QGS. The CDR3 is 21 amino acids. With V trimmed by 4 bases and J by 0 bases, 20 bases remained unmatched. The CDR3 DNA sequence: TGTGCTCTTGGGGCCACTACGAGGTGTACTGGGGGATGCACGTACACCGATAAACTCATCTTT. Residues: CALGATTRCTGGCTYTDKLIF.

Only a few counts were recorded for this clone. The J gene is TRDJ1, the V gene TRDV1, with a weak D call TRDD2 (5 bases). The CDR3 loop spans 23 amino acids. Germline assignment: CDR1 TSWWSYY and CDR2 QGS. V was shortened by 0 bases and J by 8 bases, with 40 bases between the two germline ends. CDR3 sequence: CALGELEPLKNSFLPSLRSKLIF. CDR3 DNA: TGTGCTCTTGGGGAACTAGAGCCCCTCAAAAATTCATTTCTACCTTCTCTACGGTCCAAACTCATCTTT.